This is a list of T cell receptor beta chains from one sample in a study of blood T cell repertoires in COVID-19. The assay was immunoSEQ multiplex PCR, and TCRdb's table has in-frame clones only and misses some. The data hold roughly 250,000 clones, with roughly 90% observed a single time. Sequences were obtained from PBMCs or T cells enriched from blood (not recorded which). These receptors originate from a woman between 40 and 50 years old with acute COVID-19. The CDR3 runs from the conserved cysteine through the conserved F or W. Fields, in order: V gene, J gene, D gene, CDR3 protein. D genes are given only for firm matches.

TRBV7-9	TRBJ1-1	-	CASSQGAGVNTEAFF
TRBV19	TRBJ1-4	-	CARRGPINATNEKLFF
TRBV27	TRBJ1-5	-	CASSPRYYQPQHF
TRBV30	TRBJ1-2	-	CAWGDMANYGYTF
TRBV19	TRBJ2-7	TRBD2	CASSIVGTSGSYEQYF
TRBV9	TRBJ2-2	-	CASSVTQNTGELFF
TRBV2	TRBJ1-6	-	CASKWGPGFNSPLHF
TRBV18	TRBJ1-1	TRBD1	CASSQQGYTEAFF
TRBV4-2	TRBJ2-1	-	CASSQGGELGEQFF
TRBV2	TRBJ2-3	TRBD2	CASSGGGPFGDTQYF
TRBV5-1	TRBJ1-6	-	CASSLEGRAVSPLHF
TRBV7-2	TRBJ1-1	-	CASSRQGGVTEAFF
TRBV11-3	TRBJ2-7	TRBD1	CASSLDSGGGEQYF
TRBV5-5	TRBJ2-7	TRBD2	CASSLTSGTTYEQYF
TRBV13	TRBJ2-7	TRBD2	CASSYRTSGAYEQYF
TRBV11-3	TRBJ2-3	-	CASSLGLKDTDTQYF
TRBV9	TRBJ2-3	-	CASSVGVGLTDTQYF
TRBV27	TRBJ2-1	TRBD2	CASSLWPAGVNNEQFF
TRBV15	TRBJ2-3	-	CATRSHGGVGTDTQYF
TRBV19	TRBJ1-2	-	CASSPQSNYGYTF
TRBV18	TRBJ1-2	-	CASSPKENYFRGYTF
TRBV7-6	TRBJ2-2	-	CASSLEVDTGELFF
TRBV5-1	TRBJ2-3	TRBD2	CASSLDLLAGGTDTQYF
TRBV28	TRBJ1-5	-	CASSQGGSNQPQHF
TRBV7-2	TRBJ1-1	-	CASSQIQGGHTEAFF
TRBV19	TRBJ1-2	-	CASSMFGRTLGDGYTF
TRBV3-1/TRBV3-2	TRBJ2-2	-	CASSQTGTANTGELFF
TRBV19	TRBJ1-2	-	CASSIGWQGGGGYTF
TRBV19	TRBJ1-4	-	CASSIITGPREEKLFF
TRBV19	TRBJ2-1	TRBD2	CASSIGASGSPRSSYNEQFF
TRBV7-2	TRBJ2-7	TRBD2	CASSLARTSLGEQYF
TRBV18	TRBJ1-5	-	CASAPKGGPEQPQHF
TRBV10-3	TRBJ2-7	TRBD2	CAAATGTSGSYEQYF
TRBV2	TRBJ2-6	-	CASSEEGDSGANVLTF
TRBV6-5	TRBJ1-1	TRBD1	CASSYSRQGARAFF
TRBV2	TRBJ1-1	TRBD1	CASTLGQANTEAFF
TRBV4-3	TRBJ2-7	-	CASSQDPDYEQYF
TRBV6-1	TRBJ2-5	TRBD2	CASSEVSGGGQETQYF
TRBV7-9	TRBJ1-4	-	CASSLRQGNEKLFF
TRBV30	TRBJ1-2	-	CAWSAGQLYGYTF
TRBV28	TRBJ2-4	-	CASIPRTENIQYF
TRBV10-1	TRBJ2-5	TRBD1	CASSEGQGIWETQYF
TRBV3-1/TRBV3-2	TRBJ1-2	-	CASSQVRGNYGYTF
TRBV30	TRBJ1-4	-	CAWSLDQGTNEKLFF
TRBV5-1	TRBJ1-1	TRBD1	CASSVLGTGRTGEAFF
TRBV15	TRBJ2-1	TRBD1	CATSRDKGGTGAQHEQFF
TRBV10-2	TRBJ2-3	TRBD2	CASSRSGAGHTQYF
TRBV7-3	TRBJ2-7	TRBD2	CAGLTSNVDEQYF
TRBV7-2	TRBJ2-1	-	CASSGGMSYNEQFF
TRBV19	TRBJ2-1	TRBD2	CASGPYQLAGGNEQFF
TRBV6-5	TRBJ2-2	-	CASSYSERANTGELFF
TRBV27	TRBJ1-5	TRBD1	CASSLKGAWDSNQPQHF
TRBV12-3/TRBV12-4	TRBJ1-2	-	CASSYGGYGYTF
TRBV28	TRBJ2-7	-	CASSPSSYEQYF
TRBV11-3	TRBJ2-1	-	CASSLAGVADEQFF
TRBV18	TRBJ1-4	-	CASSPLTGATNEKLFF
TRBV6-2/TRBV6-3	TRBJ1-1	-	CASRPGGMNTEAFF
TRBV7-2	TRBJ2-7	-	CASSWMGGSSYEQYF
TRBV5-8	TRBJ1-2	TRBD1	CASRRRQVQGARSGYTF
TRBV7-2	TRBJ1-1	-	CASSPYRDTEAFF